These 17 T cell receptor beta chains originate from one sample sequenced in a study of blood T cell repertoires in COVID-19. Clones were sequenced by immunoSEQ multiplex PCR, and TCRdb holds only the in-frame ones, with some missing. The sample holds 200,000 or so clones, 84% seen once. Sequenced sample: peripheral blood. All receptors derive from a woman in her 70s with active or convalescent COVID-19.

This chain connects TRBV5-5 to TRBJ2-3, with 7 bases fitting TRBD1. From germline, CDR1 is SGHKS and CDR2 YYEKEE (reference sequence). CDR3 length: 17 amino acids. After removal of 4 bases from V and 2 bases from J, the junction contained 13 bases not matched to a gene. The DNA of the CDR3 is TGTGCCAGCAGCCTGACTCGACAGGGATCCTTCACAGATACGCAGTATTTT. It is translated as CASSLTRQGSFTDTQYF.

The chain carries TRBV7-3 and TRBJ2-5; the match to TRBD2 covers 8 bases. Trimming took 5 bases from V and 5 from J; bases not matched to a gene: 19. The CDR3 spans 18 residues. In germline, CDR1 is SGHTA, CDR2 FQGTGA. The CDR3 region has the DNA TGTGCCAGCAGCCCCACCGGACTAGCTCGGGGGGAGGGGGAGACCCAGTACTTC. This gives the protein CASSPTGLARGEGETQYF.

CDR3 in DNA: TGTGCCAGCAGCTTAGACAGGATGAATGAAGCTTTCTTT. This encodes CASSLDRMNEAFF. The chain carries TRBV11-3 and TRBJ1-1; D unclear. The CDR3 is made up of 13 amino acids. Per germline, CDR1 SGHNT and CDR2 YENEEA. Trimming stripped 0 bases from V and 7 bases from J, with 9 bases between. The full variable domain, its missing parts supplied by reference TRBV11-3 and TRBJ1-1, is EAGVVQSPRYKIIEKKQPVAFWCNPISGHNTLYWYLQNLGQGPELLIRYENEEAVDDSQLPKDRFSAERLKGVDSTLKIQPAELGDSAVYLCASSLDRMNEAFFGQGTRLTVV.

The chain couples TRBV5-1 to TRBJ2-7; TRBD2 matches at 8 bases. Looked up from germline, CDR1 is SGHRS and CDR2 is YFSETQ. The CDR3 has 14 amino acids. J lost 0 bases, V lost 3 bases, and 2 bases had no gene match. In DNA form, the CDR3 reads TGCGCCAGCAGCTACGGGGGGGCCTCCTACGAGCAGTACTTC. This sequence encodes CASSYGGASYEQYF.

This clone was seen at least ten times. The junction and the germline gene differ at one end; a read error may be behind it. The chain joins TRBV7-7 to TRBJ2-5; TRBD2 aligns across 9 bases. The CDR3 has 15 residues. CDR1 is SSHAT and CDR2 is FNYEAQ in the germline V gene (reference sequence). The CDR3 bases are TGTGCTAGCAGCTTATTCGGCGGGAGGGAAGAGACCCAGTACTTC. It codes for CASSLFGGREETQYF.

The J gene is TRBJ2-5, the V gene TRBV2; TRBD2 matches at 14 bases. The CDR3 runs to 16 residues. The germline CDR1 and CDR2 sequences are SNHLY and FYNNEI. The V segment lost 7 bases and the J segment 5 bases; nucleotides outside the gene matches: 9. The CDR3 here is CASTAGTSGRGETQYF. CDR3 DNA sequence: TGTGCCAGCACCGCCGGGACTAGCGGGAGAGGGGAGACCCAGTACTTC.

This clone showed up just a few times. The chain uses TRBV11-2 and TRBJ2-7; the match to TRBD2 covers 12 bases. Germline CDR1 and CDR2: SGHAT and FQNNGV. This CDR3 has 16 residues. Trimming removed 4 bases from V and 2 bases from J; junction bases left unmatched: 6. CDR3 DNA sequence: TGTGCCAGCAGCTCGACTAGCGGGAGTTTTCCCTACGAGCAGTACTTC. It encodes CASSSTSGSFPYEQYF.

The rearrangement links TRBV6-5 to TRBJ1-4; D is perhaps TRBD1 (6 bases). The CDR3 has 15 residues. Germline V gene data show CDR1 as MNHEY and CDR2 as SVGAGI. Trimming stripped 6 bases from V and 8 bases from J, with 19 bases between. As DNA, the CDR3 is TGTGCCAGCAGCAACACCGGGGGGCTGAAAGAAAAACTGTTTTTT. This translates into CASSNTGGLKEKLFF.

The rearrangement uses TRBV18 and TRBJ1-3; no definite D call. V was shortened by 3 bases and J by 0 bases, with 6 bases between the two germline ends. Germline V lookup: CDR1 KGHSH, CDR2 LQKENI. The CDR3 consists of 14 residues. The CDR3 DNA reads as TGTGCCAGCTCACCGCAGCGCTCTGGAAACACCATATATTTT. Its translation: CASSPQRSGNTIYF.

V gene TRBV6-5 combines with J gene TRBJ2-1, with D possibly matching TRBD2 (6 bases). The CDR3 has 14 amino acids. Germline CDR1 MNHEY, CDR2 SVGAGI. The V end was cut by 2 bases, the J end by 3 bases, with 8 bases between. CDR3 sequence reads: CASSYAGIYNEQFF. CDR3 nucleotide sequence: TGTGCCAGCAGTTACGCGGGAATCTACAATGAGCAGTTCTTC.

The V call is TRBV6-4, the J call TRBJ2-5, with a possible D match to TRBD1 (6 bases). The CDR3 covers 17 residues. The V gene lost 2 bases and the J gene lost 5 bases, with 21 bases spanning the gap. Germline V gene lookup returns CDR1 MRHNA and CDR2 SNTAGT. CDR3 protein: CASSDPAPVVQGETQYF. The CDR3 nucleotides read TGTGCCAGCAGTGACCCGGCGCCCGTAGTGCAGGGGGAGACCCAGTACTTC.

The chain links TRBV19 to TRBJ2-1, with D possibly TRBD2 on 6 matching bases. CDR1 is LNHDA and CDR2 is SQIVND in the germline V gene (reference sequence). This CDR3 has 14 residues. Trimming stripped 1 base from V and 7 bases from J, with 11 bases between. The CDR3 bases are TGTGCCAGTAGTATAGGCGGGACTCAAAATGAGCAGTTCTTC. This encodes CASSIGGTQNEQFF.

The CDR3 sequence: CASLLSEAFF. In nucleotides, the CDR3 is TGTGCCAGCCTCCTATCTGAAGCTTTCTTT. The V call is TRBV21-1, the J call TRBJ1-1. TRBV21-1 is reported as a pseudogene. The CDR3 contains 10 residues.

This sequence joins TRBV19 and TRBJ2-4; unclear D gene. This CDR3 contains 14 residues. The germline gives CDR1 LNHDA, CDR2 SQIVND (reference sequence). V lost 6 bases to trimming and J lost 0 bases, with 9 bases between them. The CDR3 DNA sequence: TGTGCCAGTAGCCATCCGGGAGCCAAAAACATTCAGTACTTC. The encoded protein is CASSHPGAKNIQYF.

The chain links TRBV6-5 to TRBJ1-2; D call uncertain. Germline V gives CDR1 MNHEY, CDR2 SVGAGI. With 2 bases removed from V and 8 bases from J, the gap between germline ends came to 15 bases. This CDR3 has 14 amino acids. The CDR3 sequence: CASSYGGSSGGYTF. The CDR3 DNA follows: TGTGCCAGCAGTTACGGAGGGAGCTCGGGGGGCTACACCTTC.

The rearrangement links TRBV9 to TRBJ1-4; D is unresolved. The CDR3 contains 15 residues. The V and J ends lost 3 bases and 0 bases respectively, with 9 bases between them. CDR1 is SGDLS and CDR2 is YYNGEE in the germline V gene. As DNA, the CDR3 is TGTGCCAGCAGCGCAACCCAGACAACTAATGAAAAACTGTTTTTT. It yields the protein CASSATQTTNEKLFF. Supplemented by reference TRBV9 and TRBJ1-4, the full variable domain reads DSGVTQTPKHLITATGQRVTLRCSPRSGDLSVYWYQQSLDQGLQFLIQYYNGEERAKGNILERFSAQQFPDLHSELNLSSLELGDSALYFCASSATQTTNEKLFFGSGTQLSVL.

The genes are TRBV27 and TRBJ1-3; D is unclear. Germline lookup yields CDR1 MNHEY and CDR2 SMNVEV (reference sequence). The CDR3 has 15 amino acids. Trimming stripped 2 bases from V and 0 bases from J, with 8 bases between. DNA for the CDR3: TGTGCCAGCAGTTTAGGAGGGTCCTCTGGAAACACCATATATTTT. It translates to CASSLGGSSGNTIYF.